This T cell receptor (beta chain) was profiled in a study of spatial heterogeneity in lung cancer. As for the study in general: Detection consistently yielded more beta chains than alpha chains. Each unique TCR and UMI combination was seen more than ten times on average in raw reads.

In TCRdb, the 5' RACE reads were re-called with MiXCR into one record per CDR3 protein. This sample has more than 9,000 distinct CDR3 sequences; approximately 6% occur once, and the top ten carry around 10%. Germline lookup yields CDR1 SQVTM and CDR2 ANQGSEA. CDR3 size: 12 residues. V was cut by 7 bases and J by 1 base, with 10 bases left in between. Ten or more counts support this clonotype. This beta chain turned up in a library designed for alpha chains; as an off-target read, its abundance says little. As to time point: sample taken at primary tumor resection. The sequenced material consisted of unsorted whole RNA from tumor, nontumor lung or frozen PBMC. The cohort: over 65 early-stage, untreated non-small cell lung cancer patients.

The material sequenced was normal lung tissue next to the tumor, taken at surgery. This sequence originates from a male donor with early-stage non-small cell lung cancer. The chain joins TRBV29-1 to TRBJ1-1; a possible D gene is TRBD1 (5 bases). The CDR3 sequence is CSARQTNTEAFF. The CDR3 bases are TGCAGCGCCCGACAGACGAACACTGAAGCTTTCTTT.